This TCR beta chain emerged from a study of human T cells and chemical hapten exposure. Background on the study: The study lasted approximately 26 weeks, and patients were dosed weekly with diphenylcyclopropenone on the scalp throughout.

TCRdb re-called the RACE reads with MiXCR, one entry per CDR3 protein. Of 150,000 to 200,000 distinct CDR3 sequences detected, roughly 15% appear once; the ten largest clones hold about 1.7%. In regard to this clonotype: Antigen unknown.

Specified time point: patch test 1, 2 weeks after DPC sensitization. Treatment reported: therapeutic diphenylcyclopropenone sensitization with weekly scalp DPC. Overall study results and limits: No shift was seen in TCRs above 1 in 1000 frequency with DPC sensitization. Expanded TCRs formed significantly more large CDR3 similarity clusters than controls. Patch test score rose with PT1 expanded TCRs, significant at 8, 16, 32, not 4.

The input for sequencing was whole blood, taken in connection with sensitization to the hapten diphenylcyclopropenone (DPC). The TCR originated in a woman under 40 with alopecia areata. Some clones in this sample may be carry-over from other donors' samples.

CDR3 protein: CASSLYGPDRGKETQYF. The CDR3 DNA reads as TGCGCCAGCAGCTTGTATGGTCCTGACAGGGGTAAAGAGACCCAGTACTTC. This chain links TRBV5-1 with TRBJ2-5; the match to TRBD1 covers 8 bases. Per germline, CDR1 SGHRS and CDR2 YFSETQ. The CDR3 contains 17 residues. V shed 1 base, J shed 3 bases, and the junction held 11 bases outside the gene matches.